Following are 21 T cell receptor beta chains from one sample sequenced in a study of T cell clonotyping in hematopoietic cell transplantation. Generated by immunoSEQ multiplex PCR, the TCRdb table keeps only in-frame clones and is missing some. Of under 20,000 clones in the sample, approximately 80% were seen once. The sample's time point: recipient sample about 28 days before transplant, after cytoreduction. Sequencing was performed on peripheral blood mononuclear cells, taken before stem cell transplant. The receptors derive from a man in his sixties with acute myeloid leukemia. Some clones in this sample may be carry-over from other donors' samples.

V gene TRBV29-1 combines with J gene TRBJ1-2; D possibly corresponds to TRBD1 (5 bases). The germline gives CDR1 SQVTM, CDR2 ANQGSEA. This CDR3 comprises 15 residues. The ends were cut back, 0 bases at V and 9 bases at J, with 20 bases in the middle. The CDR3 DNA follows: TGCAGCGTTGAAGATCTTTCTGTGGGGCAGGCCAGCTACACCTTC. It codes for CSVEDLSVGQASYTF.

The rearrangement joins TRBV6-6 to TRBJ2-2, with 10 bases identical to TRBD1. V lost 7 bases to trimming and J lost 3 bases; unmatched junction nucleotides: 5. The CDR3 length is 15 residues. Germline V CDR1 and CDR2: MNHNY, SVGAGI (reference sequence). The CDR3 nucleotides are TGTGCCAGCACCCGGGGACAGGGGTACACCGGGGAGCTGTTTTTT. It specifies CASTRGQGYTGELFF.

This clone was found a few times. The V gene is TRBV9, the J gene TRBJ1-1; D gene unclear. This CDR3 has 13 amino acids. Between the trimmed V and J ends, which lost 0 bases and 1 base, there was a span of 4 bases. Germline V gives CDR1 SGDLS, CDR2 YYNGEE. CDR3 sequence (DNA): TGTGCCAGCAGCGTAGACTGGAACACTGAAGCTTTCTTT. Its translation is CASSVDWNTEAFF.

This clone was seen a few times. The chain links TRBV1 to TRBJ2-5; the table calls TRBD2, which could not be checked here. TRBV1 is shown as a pseudogene. This CDR3 is 16 amino acids long. CDR3 in amino acids: CTSSSTSLGSVETQYF. In DNA, the CDR3 is TGCACCAGCAGCTCCACCTCACTAGGTAGTGTGGAGACCCAGTACTTC.

This clone is judged large. This chain connects TRBV5-6 to TRBJ2-7; tentative D call: TRBD1 (5 bases). Trimming stripped 3 bases from V and 4 bases from J, with 14 bases between. The length of the CDR3 is 14 residues. Per germline, CDR1 SGHDT and CDR2 YYEEEE. In DNA, the CDR3 is TGTGCCAGCAGCTCGGAATTCAGGGCTTACGAGCAGTACTTC. As protein: CASSSEFRAYEQYF. The full variable domain, rest sourced from reference TRBV5-6 and TRBJ2-7, is DAGVTQSPTHLIKTRGQQVTLRCSPKSGHDTVSWYQQALGQGPQFIFQYYEEEERQRGNFPDRFSGHQFPNYSSELNVNALLLGDSALYLCASSSEFRAYEQYFGPGTRLTVT.

CDR3 nucleotide sequence: TGCGCCAGCAGAAAAACAGGGAGCAACGAGCAGTACTTC. Its protein product is CASRKTGSNEQYF. This chain links TRBV4-3 with TRBJ2-7; D perhaps matches TRBD1 (6 bases). The CDR3 runs to 13 residues. Between the trimmed V and J ends, which lost 6 bases and 5 bases, there was a span of 14 bases. The germline CDR1 and CDR2 sequences are LGHNA and YSLEER.

This rearrangement joins TRBV10-3 to TRBJ2-1; D possibly matches TRBD1 or TRBD2 (5 bases each). CDR3 length equals 15 residues. Trimming shortened V by 2 bases and J by 5 bases, and 13 bases separated the two germline ends. In germline, CDR1 is ENHRY, CDR2 SYGVKD. For the CDR3, the DNA is TGTGCCATCAGTGAGGGGGACCTGGGGAACAATGAGCAGTTCTTC. Amino acid sequence: CAISEGDLGNNEQFF.

V is TRBV19 and J is TRBJ1-4; 7 positions agree with TRBD1. CDR3 size: 17 residues. CDR1 and CDR2 (germline): LNHDA, SQIVND (reference sequence). The V and J ends lost 6 bases and 10 bases, in that order; junction bases with no gene match: 20. Here the CDR3 DNA reads TGTGCCAGTAGGCCTCAGACAGGGATGATCCTAGCGGGAAAACTGTTTTTT. It translates to CASRPQTGMILAGKLFF.

The rearrangement uses TRBV7-2 and TRBJ2-3; D is undetermined. CDR1 and CDR2 (germline): SGHTA, FQGNSA. V was clipped by 1 base and J by 4 bases, with 6 bases between them. CDR3 length equals 13 residues. The CDR3: CASSLDRSDTQYF. The CDR3 bases are TGTGCCAGCAGCTTAGATCGCTCAGATACGCAGTATTTT.

The chain employs TRBV7-2 and TRBJ1-1; D is unclear. Germline V gene sequence: CDR1 SGHTA, CDR2 FQGNSA. The CDR3 totals 11 residues. V was cut by 6 bases and J by 2 bases, with 4 bases left in between. DNA for the CDR3: TGTGCCAGCAGATTTAACACTGAAGCTTTCTTT. Residues: CASRFNTEAFF.

V gene TRBV30 combines with J gene TRBJ1-6; D gene ambiguous. CDR1 is GTSNPN, CDR2 SVGIG, per germline (reference sequence). Trimming removed 3 bases at V and 0 bases at J, with 9 bases between. The CDR3 spans 15 residues. The chain's CDR3 is CAWRAPFSYNSPLHF. The CDR3 coding sequence is TGTGCCTGGAGGGCGCCTTTCTCCTATAATTCACCCCTCCACTTT. The full variable domain, with the rest looked up from reference TRBV30 and TRBJ1-6, is SQTIHQWPATLVQPVGSPLSLECTVEGTSNPNLYWYRQAAGRGLQLLFYSVGIGQISSEVPQNLSASRPQDRQFILSSKKLLLSDSGFYLCAWRAPFSYNSPLHFGNGTRLTVT.

V usage is TRBV7-2 and J usage is TRBJ1-3; D call uncertain. Per germline, CDR1 SGHTA and CDR2 FQGNSA. The V gene lost 2 bases and the J gene lost 2 bases, with 7 bases spanning the gap. The CDR3 is made up of 14 amino acids. DNA for the CDR3: TGTGCCAGCAGCTTAAATGGACCTGGAAACACCATATATTTT. As protein: CASSLNGPGNTIYF.

As DNA, the CDR3 is TGTGCCAGCAGCTTAGTTGAGGCTTACGAGCAGTACTTC. This encodes CASSLVEAYEQYF. This sequence joins TRBV7-2 and TRBJ2-7; D uncertain. This CDR3 has 13 amino acids. CDR1 SGHTA and CDR2 FQGNSA come from the germline V gene. V gave up 1 base and J gave up 4 bases, with 8 bases separating them.

In nucleotides, the CDR3 is TGTGCCAGCAGCCTACTAGGGGGGGGCTCCTACAATGAGCAGTTCTTC. This gives the protein CASSLLGGGSYNEQFF. The V and J genes are TRBV7-9 and TRBJ2-1, with TRBD2 as a possible D gene (7 bases). The germline gives CDR1 SEHNR, CDR2 FQNEAQ (reference sequence). CDR3 length: 16 residues. V dropped 5 bases and J dropped 0 bases, with 14 bases sitting between them.

The chain recombines TRBV25-1 with TRBJ1-2; TRBD1 aligns across 7 bases. Trimming at V came to 1 base and at J to 3 bases, leaving 5 bases not matched to a gene. The CDR3 is 15 residues long. Germline V gene lookup returns CDR1 MGHDK and CDR2 SYGVNS. The CDR3 loop is CASSEFKGGDYGYTF. The CDR3 DNA follows: TGTGCCAGCAGTGAATTTAAAGGGGGCGACTATGGCTACACCTTC.

The rearrangement joins TRBV4-1 to TRBJ2-1; D is unresolved. V was trimmed by 0 bases and J by 7 bases, leaving 16 bases between them. The CDR3 has 16 amino acids. The germline V gene encodes CDR1 MGHRA and CDR2 YSYEKL. This CDR3 is CASSQDIGSVGNEQFF. The CDR3, as DNA: TGCGCCAGCAGCCAAGACATTGGAAGCGTTGGGAATGAGCAGTTCTTC.

The chain recombines TRBV28 with TRBJ1-2; no definite D call. Germline CDR1 and CDR2: MDHEN and SYDVKM. This CDR3 has 12 residues. CDR3 amino acids: CAGGNPNYGYTF. The CDR3 nucleotides are TGTGCAGGCGGAAACCCTAACTATGGCTACACCTTC.

This clone was picked up one time. The rearrangement uses TRBV10-3 and TRBJ2-5; perhaps D is TRBD1 or TRBD2 (5 bases each). This CDR3 spans 14 amino acids. Looked up from germline, CDR1 is ENHRY and CDR2 is SYGVKD. V was trimmed by 7 bases and J by 1 base, leaving 13 bases between them. This CDR3 is CAIKESGTQETQYF. CDR3 sequence (DNA): TGTGCCATCAAGGAGTCGGGGACCCAAGAGACCCAGTACTTC.

The chain joins TRBV5-1 to TRBJ2-6; D gene unclear. There are 15 residues in the CDR3. Germline V gene lookup returns CDR1 SGHRS and CDR2 YFSETQ. V lost 6 bases and J lost 1, with 11 bases in between. CDR3 residues: CASTRVVSGANVLTF. CDR3 in DNA: TGCGCCAGCACCCGGGTGGTTTCTGGGGCCAACGTCCTGACTTTC. The whole variable domain, filled in from reference TRBV5-1 and TRBJ2-6, reads KAGVTQTPRYLIKTRGQQVTLSCSPISGHRSVSWYQQTPGQGLQFLFEYFSETQRNKGNFPGRFSGRQFSNSRSEMNVSTLELGDSALYLCASTRVVSGANVLTFGAGSRLTVL.

The genes are TRBV18 and TRBJ2-7, with D tentatively TRBD1 (5 bases). With 3 bases removed from V and 2 bases from J, the gap between germline ends came to 20 bases. This CDR3 contains 17 residues. Per the germline V gene, CDR1 is KGHSH and CDR2 is LQKENI. The CDR3 DNA sequence: TGTGCCAGCTCACCGGGGCCGAGGTCTCCCAGGGCCTACGAGCAGTACTTC. Encoded protein: CASSPGPRSPRAYEQYF.

The genes are TRBV4-3 and TRBJ2-3; 8 bases line up with TRBD2. J gave up 5 bases and V 2 bases, and 6 bases lay outside the gene matches. Germline CDR1 is LGHNA and CDR2 is YSLEER. This CDR3 contains 15 residues. DNA of the CDR3: TGCGCCAGCAGCCAATGGCTAGCGGGTGGAGATACGCAGTATTTT. Protein: CASSQWLAGGDTQYF.